The rows below give T cell receptor beta chains drawn from one sample of a study of blood T cell repertoires in COVID-19. Only in-frame clones appear in the TCRdb table, and some are missing; sequencing was by immunoSEQ multiplex PCR. Seen here are hundreds of thousands of clones, more than 75% observed once, and the top ten hold approximately 2.2%. Sequenced input: peripheral blood. These receptor sequences come from a woman aged 25-40 years who had recovered from COVID-19. Both conserved end residues are part of each CDR3. The D gene is left open where the match is weak. Rows may omit the clone size; those that give it use once, few, many or a size class.

size	J	D	V	DNA	CDR3
NA	TRBJ2-2	NA	TRBV28	TGTGCCAGCACTACAGGGAGCACGAACACCGGGGAGCTGTTTTTT	CASTTGSTNTGELFF
NA	TRBJ1-1	NA	TRBV19	TGTGCCAGTTCAGACACCCTGAACACTGAAGCTTTCTTT	CASSDTLNTEAFF
NA	TRBJ1-1	TRBD1	TRBV7-9	TGTGCCAGCAGCTCCGCGATTCGACAGGGAAAGAACACTGAAGCTTTCTTT	CASSSAIRQGKNTEAFF
NA	TRBJ2-3	TRBD1	TRBV7-8	TGTGCCAGCAGGCCACACCGGGACAGCCGCACAGATACGCAGTATTTT	CASRPHRDSRTDTQYF
once	TRBJ1-1	TRBD1	TRBV28	TGTGCCAGCGGCGACCCGTCGGTTACCGGGACAGGGGGGGTTGGCACTGAAGCTTTCTTT	CASGDPSVTGTGGVGTEAFF
once	TRBJ2-5	TRBD1	TRBV10-3	TGTGCCATCAACAGGGGGCCGGCGGAGACCCAGTACTTC	CAINRGPAETQYF
NA	TRBJ2-7	NA	TRBV7-9	TGTGCCAGCACCCCCGGAGCAGCGGGCTTCTACGAGCAGTACTTC	CASTPGAAGFYEQYF
NA	TRBJ2-7	NA	TRBV10-3	TGTGCCATCAGGAAAGGACAGAGCTACGAGCAGTACTTC	CAIRKGQSYEQYF
NA	TRBJ1-5	TRBD1	TRBV27	TGTGCCAGCAGCCCGGGACAGATTAGCAATCAGCCCCAGCATTTT	CASSPGQISNQPQHF
NA	TRBJ2-7	TRBD1	TRBV4-1	TGCGCCAGCAGCCAGCCGGGACAGCTAAACGAGCAGTACTTC	CASSQPGQLNEQYF